One T cell receptor (beta chain) is described in this entry. V was pared by 2 bases and J by 7 bases, with 13 bases between. This CDR3 region has 14 residues. CDR1 is SGHTA, CDR2 FQGNSA, per germline. TCRdb itself ran the 5' RACE reads through MiXCR, one entry per CDR3 protein. Among a few hundred thousand distinct CDR3 sequences listed, more than 20% were seen once. This entry belongs to a study of identical twins. These data were likewise used in another study, on T cells expressing NK-cell markers. That work adds: The TCR beta repertoires were obtained from sorted CD3+CD56+NKG2C+, CD3+CD56+NKG2C- and CD3+CD56-NKG2C+ T cells. Several donors had dominant NKG2C+ clonotypes that comprised roughly 1.0-8% of their CD8+ T cells.

The chain recombines TRBV7-2 with TRBJ2-3, with D tentatively TRBD2 (6 bases). This TCR was sampled from a woman between 18 and 29 years old in good health. Input material: CD4+ T cells sorted from blood. CDR3: CASSLYEGGNTQYF. In DNA, the CDR3 is TGTGCCAGCAGCTTATATGAGGGCGGGAATACGCAGTATTTT.